This T cell receptor beta chain was retrieved from a study of shared clonotypes between healthy human individuals. The wider study: Those who served as donors were a couple of women and a few men between the ages of 18 and 49. Notes on the study in general: Generation of non-shared clonotypes was less probable than generation of clonotypes shared by all four donors.

Trimming left V 5 bases short and J 4 bases short, with 11 bases between. The CDR3 has 13 residues. Germline V gene lookup returns CDR1 LNHDA and CDR2 SQIVND (reference sequence). Measured with immunoSEQ multiplex PCR; TCRdb has only the in-frame clones, and not every one. The sample consists of millions of clones, about 92% of them appearing once. About this clone itself: Its antigen is undetermined.

This chain connects TRBV19 to TRBJ1-2; D might be TRBD1 (6 bases). The TCR comes from a young man in good health. Sequencing was performed on naive CD4+ T cells sorted from blood. Subset noted: CD45RA+ positively selected. The CDR3: CASSLQGSYGYTF. CDR3 DNA sequence: TGTGCCAGTAGTTTACAGGGAAGCTATGGCTACACCTTC.